This passage covers 20 T cell receptor beta chains from one sample sequenced in a study of T cell changes during pregnancy in multiple sclerosis (dated by TCRdb to 2018 to 2020). Library generation was performed with the immunoSEQ multiplex PCR assay. TCRdb obtained this table from immuneACCESS and retained in-frame rearrangements with V and J assigned. These tables miss some clones; where compared with another copy, unresolved V genes account for less than half of the shortfall, and the remainder is unexplained. In all, the sample holds around 100,000 clones, and about 93% of those were seen once. The top ten hold more than 1.5% of the sample. The sequenced sample was peripheral blood, obtained in the third trimester of pregnancy. These receptor sequences come from a female donor with multiple sclerosis, enrolled in a pregnancy study.

V gene TRBV2 combines with J gene TRBJ2-2, with TRBD1 identical over 7 bases. Germline CDR1 is SNHLY and CDR2 is FYNNEI. The ends lost 8 bases at V and 0 bases at J; junction bases unmatched: 3. The CDR3 runs 14 residues. CDR3 residues: CASLGTANTGELFF. The CDR3 DNA is TGTGCCAGCTTGGGGACAGCGAACACCGGGGAGCTGTTTTTT.

The chain couples TRBV19 to TRBJ1-2; D might be TRBD1 (5 bases). Germline V gene sequence: CDR1 LNHDA, CDR2 SQIVND (reference sequence). Trimming cost V 6 bases and J 4 bases, with 9 bases left between them. The CDR3 is 12 residues long. CDR3 DNA: TGTGCCAGTAGGACAGAATCCTATGGCTACACCTTC. Protein: CASRTESYGYTF.

The gene calls are TRBV5-4 and TRBJ2-5, with 8 bases aligning to TRBD1. CDR3 length: 15 amino acids. Germline V gene sequence: CDR1 SGHNT, CDR2 YYREEE (reference sequence). The trim removed 4 bases at V and 2 bases at J, leaving 7 bases unmatched. CDR3 loop: CASSRTGLRQETQYF. The CDR3 nucleotides read TGTGCCAGCAGCAGGACAGGGTTAAGGCAAGAGACCCAGTACTTC.

As DNA, the CDR3 is TGTGCCAGCAGTTACGGGACGGGAGCCTACGAGCAGTACTTC. Translated: CASSYGTGAYEQYF. The chain recombines TRBV28 with TRBJ2-7, with a tentative D call TRBD2 (6 bases). CDR1 MDHEN and CDR2 SYDVKM come from the germline V gene. Between the trimmed V and J ends, which lost 4 bases and 2 bases, there was a span of 12 bases. This CDR3 region has 14 residues.

The CDR3 here is CASSPSSGKLNEQFF. In nucleotides, the CDR3 is TGTGCCAGCTCACCTTCTAGCGGGAAATTGAATGAGCAGTTCTTC. The V gene is TRBV18, the J gene TRBJ2-1, with 9 bases identical to TRBD2. CDR1 and CDR2 (germline): KGHSH, LQKENI. This CDR3 region has 15 residues. The V gene end was trimmed by 3 bases and the J gene end by 7 bases; junction bases not matched to a gene: 7.

This chain uses TRBV28 with TRBJ2-3, with 9 bases lining up with TRBD1. This CDR3 comprises 16 residues. V lost 3 bases, J lost 2 bases, and 6 bases stayed unmatched. Germline-derived CDR1 and CDR2 are MDHEN and SYDVKM. CDR3 coding DNA: TGTGCCAGCAGTTTGGGGGACAGGGTCATCACAGATACGCAGTATTTT. Translating gives CASSLGDRVITDTQYF.

The chain employs TRBV30 and TRBJ1-5; D remains unclear. V lost 3 bases and J lost 3, with 15 bases in between. Germline lookup yields CDR1 GTSNPN and CDR2 SVGIG (reference sequence). This CDR3 region has 15 residues. The CDR3 spells CAWSRPRRVNQPQHF. CDR3 nucleotide sequence: TGTGCCTGGAGCCGACCGCGCCGGGTCAATCAGCCCCAGCATTTT.

The chain couples TRBV15 to TRBJ1-3, with unresolved D. The CDR3 has 17 residues. From germline, CDR1 is LNHNV and CDR2 YYDKDF (reference sequence). V was trimmed by 0 bases and J by 4 bases, leaving 16 bases between them. CDR3: CATSRDRSQWAGNTIYF. Here the CDR3 DNA reads TGTGCCACCAGCAGAGATCGAAGCCAGTGGGCAGGAAACACCATATATTTT.

This clone appeared a single time. This rearrangement joins TRBV5-1 to TRBJ2-5, with D perhaps matching TRBD1 (6 bases). This CDR3 region has 14 residues. Trimming took off 3 bases at V and 5 bases at J, with 14 bases between the two ends. The germline V gene has CDR1 SGHRS and CDR2 YFSETQ. The CDR3 bases are TGCGCCAGCAGCTCTACAGGGTTTGAGGAGACCCAGTACTTC. Protein sequence: CASSSTGFEETQYF.

The chain joins TRBV11-2 to TRBJ2-6; D possibly corresponds to TRBD1 (6 bases). This CDR3 has 16 amino acids. Germline V gene lookup returns CDR1 SGHAT and CDR2 FQNNGV. Trimming removed 1 base at V and 4 bases at J, with 11 bases between. As DNA, the CDR3 is TGTGCCAGCAGCTTAGCAGGGGCCTCGGGGGCCAACGTCCTGACTTTC. The encoded protein is CASSLAGASGANVLTF. The variable domain in full, with the rest retrieved from reference TRBV11-2 and TRBJ2-6, is EAGVAQSPRYKIIEKRQSVAFWCNPISGHATLYWYQQILGQGPKLLIQFQNNGVVDDSQLPKDRFSAERLKGVDSTLKIQPAKLEDSAVYLCASSLAGASGANVLTFGAGSRLTVL.

This rearrangement joins TRBV30 to TRBJ1-5; 9 bases are a match to TRBD1. CDR3 size: 14 residues. The J segment lost 7 bases and the V segment lost 0 bases, leaving 4 bases of the junction unmatched. Germline V gene sequence: CDR1 GTSNPN, CDR2 SVGIG (reference sequence). The CDR3 nucleotides are TGTGCCTGGAGTGTAACAGGGGGCGGGCAGCCCCAGCATTTT. This encodes CAWSVTGGGQPQHF.

The count of this clone is one. This chain joins TRBV19 and TRBJ1-4; D may be TRBD1 (5 bases). This CDR3 has 14 residues. Germline CDR1 reads LNHDA; CDR2 reads SQIVND (reference sequence). V was shortened by 5 bases and J by 3 bases, with 10 bases between the two germline ends. CDR3 amino acids: CASSGTPANEKLFF. CDR3 DNA: TGTGCCAGTAGTGGGACTCCGGCTAATGAAAAACTGTTTTTT.

CDR3 DNA: TGTGCCAGCAGCGGCCGGGACAAAGGAACTACTAACTATGGCTACACCTTC. Translated: CASSGRDKGTTNYGYTF. The chain joins TRBV9 to TRBJ1-2, with D maybe TRBD1 (6 bases). The CDR3 has 17 residues. Trimming stripped 3 bases from V and 0 bases from J, with 18 bases between. Germline assignment: CDR1 SGDLS and CDR2 YYNGEE.

V is TRBV5-1 and J is TRBJ2-1; 9 bases map to TRBD2. The CDR3 contains 16 residues. V lost 4 bases, J lost 1 base, and 6 bases stayed unmatched. Per germline, CDR1 SGHRS and CDR2 YFSETQ. The CDR3 DNA is TGCGCCAGCAGCACATCTAGCGGGATGTCCTACAATGAGCAGTTCTTC. Encoded protein: CASSTSSGMSYNEQFF. Using reference TRBV5-1 and TRBJ2-1 for the parts outside the CDR3, the full variable domain is KAGVTQTPRYLIKTRGQQVTLSCSPISGHRSVSWYQQTPGQGLQFLFEYFSETQRNKGNFPGRFSGRQFSNSRSEMNVSTLELGDSALYLCASSTSSGMSYNEQFFGPGTRLTVL.

The V gene is TRBV7-8, the J gene TRBJ2-3; D gene uncertain. CDR3 size: 14 residues. The V and J ends lost 1 base and 1 base respectively, with 6 bases between them. Germline CDR1 SGHVS, CDR2 FQNEAQ. The chain's CDR3 is CASSLDYGTDTQYF. The CDR3 region has the DNA TGTGCCAGCAGCTTAGACTACGGCACAGATACGCAGTATTTT. The complete variable domain, with remaining parts taken from reference TRBV7-8 and TRBJ2-3, reads GAGVSQSPRYKVAKRGQDVALRCDPISGHVSLFWYQQALGQGPEFLTYFQNEAQLDKSGLPSDRFFAERPEGSVSTLKIQRTQQEDSAVYLCASSLDYGTDTQYFGPGTRLTVL.

The chain carries TRBV28 and TRBJ1-5; TRBD1 aligns across 9 bases. Germline V gene lookup returns CDR1 MDHEN and CDR2 SYDVKM. This CDR3 comprises 15 residues. V dropped 5 bases and J dropped 4; count of bases not matched to a gene: 6. The CDR3 bases are TGTGCCAGCAGTATCAACAGGGGGCTTAATCAGCCCCAGCATTTT. It encodes CASSINRGLNQPQHF.

V and J are TRBV6-5 and TRBJ1-5, with D tentatively TRBD1 (5 bases). The germline V gene has CDR1 MNHEY and CDR2 SVGAGI. Trimming stripped 0 bases from V and 7 bases from J, with 13 bases between. The CDR3 extends over 15 amino acids. The CDR3 is CASSYSGGWGQPQHF. The CDR3, as DNA: TGTGCCAGCAGTTACTCGGGAGGGTGGGGGCAGCCCCAGCATTTT.

Written as DNA, the CDR3 is TGTGCCAGCAGTGCACGGGACAGGGGTTACGAGCAGTACTTC. Translated, it gives CASSARDRGYEQYF. V usage is TRBV6-1 and J usage is TRBJ2-7; 10 nucleotides agree with TRBD1. Per germline, CDR1 MNHNS and CDR2 SASEGT. The CDR3 is made up of 14 amino acids. The junction had 4 bases not matched to a gene; V was cut back by 4 bases and J by 4 bases.

The chain carries TRBV9 and TRBJ2-2; 10 bases line up with TRBD2. CDR3 length: 16 residues. Trimming at V came to 3 bases and at J to 2 bases, leaving 4 bases not matched to a gene. Germline V gene sequence: CDR1 SGDLS, CDR2 YYNGEE. DNA of the CDR3: TGTGCCAGCAGCGCCCTAGCGGGAGCTAACACCGGGGAGCTGTTTTTT. It yields the protein CASSALAGANTGELFF.

The V call is TRBV25-1, the J call TRBJ1-6; D remains unclear. Per the germline V gene, CDR1 is MGHDK and CDR2 is SYGVNS. This CDR3 is 15 amino acids long. The V and J ends lost 8 bases and 9 bases respectively, with 20 bases between them. CDR3 amino acids: CASAPSGGLSSPLHF. Here the CDR3 DNA reads TGTGCCAGCGCCCCGTCGGGAGGGTTAAGTTCACCCCTCCACTTT.